Described below is a single TCR beta chain sequence and its context. In this CDR3 the conserved last residue, phenylalanine or tryptophan, is missing, so a read error is likely. The CDR3 contains 17 residues. J lost 1 base, V lost 1 base, and 8 bases had no gene match. Per the germline V gene, CDR1 is SGHDN and CDR2 is FVKESK. This entry comes from a study of early T cells in non-severe SARS-CoV-2 infection. About the research overall: Chains were unpaired, as sequencing was done on bulk RNA from unsorted whole blood.

Individual cDNA molecules carried attached unique molecular identifiers. A single record per CDR3 protein comes from TCRdb applying MiXCR to the 5' RACE reads. The sample has approximately 71,000 distinct CDR3 sequences; roughly an eighth are singletons. The chain recombines TRBV14 with TRBJ1-1; 8 bases are a match to TRBD1. The source material was whole blood, sampled at baseline. The origin of this receptor is an adult who was a healthcare worker with PCR-confirmed SARS-CoV-2 infection or an uninfected control (not recorded which). CDR3: CASSQGGQGAANTEAFS. The CDR3 nucleotides read TGTGCCAGCAGCCAAGGAGGGCAGGGGGCAGCGAACACTGAAGCTTTCTCT.